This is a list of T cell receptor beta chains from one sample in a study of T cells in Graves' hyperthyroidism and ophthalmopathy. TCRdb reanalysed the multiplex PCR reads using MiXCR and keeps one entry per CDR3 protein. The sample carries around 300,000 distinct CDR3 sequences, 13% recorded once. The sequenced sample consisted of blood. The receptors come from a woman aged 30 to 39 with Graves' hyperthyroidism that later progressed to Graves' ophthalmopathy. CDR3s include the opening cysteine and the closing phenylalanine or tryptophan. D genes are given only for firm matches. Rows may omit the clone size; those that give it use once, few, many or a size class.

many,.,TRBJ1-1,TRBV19,TGTGCCAGTAGTATCCCGGACAGTTATAACACTGAAGCTTTCTTT,CASSIPDSYNTEAFF
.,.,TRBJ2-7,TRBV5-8,TGTGCCAGCAGCTTGGGTAATTTAGGCGAGCAGTACTTC,CASSLGNLGEQYF
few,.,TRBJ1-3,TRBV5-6,TGTGCCAGCAGCTTCACAGGGATGGGAGACACCATATATTTT,CASSFTGMGDTIYF
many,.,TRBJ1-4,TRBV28,TGTGCCAGCAGACTTGGACATGAAGACGAAAAACTGTTTTTT,CASRLGHEDEKLFF
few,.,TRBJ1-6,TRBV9,TGTGCCAGCAGCGTAGGGGCAGGGAGAGACTCACCCCTCCACTTT,CASSVGAGRDSPLHF
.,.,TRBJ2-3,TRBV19,TGTGCCAGTAGACTAGGACCGCTTGGTACGCAGTATTTT,CASRLGPLGTQYF
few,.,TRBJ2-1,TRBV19,TGTGCCAGTAGTAGACGGGGAAGGGACAATGAGCAGTTCTTC,CASSRRGRDNEQFF
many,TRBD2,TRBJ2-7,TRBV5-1,TGCGCCAGCAGCTTTAGCGGGAGCATCGAGCAGTACTTC,CASSFSGSIEQYF
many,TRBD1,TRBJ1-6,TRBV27,TGTGCCAGCAAGCCGGGACAGGGTTTTTCACCCCTCCACTTT,CASKPGQGFSPLHF
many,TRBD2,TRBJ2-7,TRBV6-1,TGTGCCAGCAGTGAAGAGCGGGGTAGCTCCTACGAGCAGTACTTC,CASSEERGSSYEQYF
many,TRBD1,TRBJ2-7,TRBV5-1,TGCGCCAGCAGCTTGGTGCCCCGGGACAGGGACTACGAGCAGTACTTC,CASSLVPRDRDYEQYF
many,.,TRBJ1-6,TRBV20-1,TGCAGTGCTGGCAAGGAAAGTGGGTATTCACCCCTCCACTTT,CSAGKESGYSPLHF
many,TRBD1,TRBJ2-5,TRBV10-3,TGTGCCATCAGGGACACAGGGGAACAAGAGACCCAGTACTTC,CAIRDTGEQETQYF
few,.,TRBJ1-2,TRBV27,TGTGCCAGCAGTTTTGGCACGCTAGCCTTGTGGGGCTATGGCTACACCTTC,CASSFGTLALWGYGYTF
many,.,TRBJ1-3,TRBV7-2,TGTGCCAGCAGCCCATGGACATCGGCCTCTGGAAACACCATATATTTT,CASSPWTSASGNTIYF
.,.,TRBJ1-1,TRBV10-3,TGTGCCATCAGTGAGTCCGGAGATGGGTACACTGAAGCTTTCTTT,CAISESGDGYTEAFF
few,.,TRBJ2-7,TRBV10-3,TGTGCCATCACGAGGCAACTAGACGACGAGCAGTACTTC,CAITRQLDDEQYF
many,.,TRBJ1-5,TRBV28,.,CASSSSLGIRNQPQHF
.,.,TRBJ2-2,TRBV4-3,TGCGCCAGCAGCCAATTTAGAACCCTCACCGGGGAGCTGTTTTTT,CASSQFRTLTGELFF
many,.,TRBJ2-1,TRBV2,TGTGCCAGCAGTGGGGGTAATGAGCAGTTCTTC,CASSGGNEQFF
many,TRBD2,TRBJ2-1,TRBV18,TGTGCCAGCTCACCGGGACTAGAGGGTACCTACAATGAGCAGTTCTTC,CASSPGLEGTYNEQFF
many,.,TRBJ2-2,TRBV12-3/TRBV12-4,TGTGCCACCGGACGAGGCACCGGGGAGCTGTTTTTT,CATGRGTGELFF
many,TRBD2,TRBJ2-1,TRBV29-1,TGCAGCGTCGTCCTAGCGGTTGGTGAGCAGTTCTTC,CSVVLAVGEQFF
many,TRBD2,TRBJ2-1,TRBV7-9,TGTGCCAGCAGCCCCCTAGGGAGACTAGCAGGCAATGAGCAGTTCTTC,CASSPLGRLAGNEQFF
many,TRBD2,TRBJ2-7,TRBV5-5,TGTGCCAGCAGCGTCCTGGAGCGGGAGGGCCACGAGCAGTACTTC,CASSVLEREGHEQYF
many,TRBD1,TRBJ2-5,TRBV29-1,TGCAGCGTTGCCCGACAGGGGGCCCCTGCCCAGTACTTC,CSVARQGAPAQYF
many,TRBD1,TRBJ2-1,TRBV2,TGTGCCAGCAGTGAGGAACAGGGGGCCTACAATGAGCAGTTCTTC,CASSEEQGAYNEQFF
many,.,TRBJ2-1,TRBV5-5,TGTGCCAGCAGCTTGCGTAGGGGAAATGAGCAGTTCTTC,CASSLRRGNEQFF
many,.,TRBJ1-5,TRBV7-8,TGTGCCAGCAGCTTAGTCGGCTGGCAGGGCAATCAGCCCCAGCATTTT,CASSLVGWQGNQPQHF
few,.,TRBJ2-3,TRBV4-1,TGCGCCAGCAGGCTCCGGGACCCTCTCGATACGCAGTATTTT,CASRLRDPLDTQYF
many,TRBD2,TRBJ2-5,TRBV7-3,TGTGCCAGCAGCATCCGGGGGGAAGTACAAGAGACCCAGTACTTC,CASSIRGEVQETQYF
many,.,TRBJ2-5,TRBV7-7,TGTGCTAGCAGCTTATCGATCTTAGGACGGTCCCTGGCGGAGACCCAGTACTTC,CASSLSILGRSLAETQYF
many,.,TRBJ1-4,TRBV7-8,TGTGCCAGCAGCTTAGTTGGGGGCGCGGGTGAAAAACTGTTTTTT,CASSLVGGAGEKLFF
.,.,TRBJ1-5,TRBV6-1,TGTGCCAGCAGGGAATATGGGCTGGAGCCCCAGCATTTT,CASREYGLEPQHF
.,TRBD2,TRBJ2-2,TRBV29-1,TGCAGCGGGGAGGGAGGGAACACCGGGGAGCTGTTTTTT,CSGEGGNTGELFF
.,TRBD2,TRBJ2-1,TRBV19,TGTGCCAGTAGTACGCTAGCGGATTCTGTCTACAATGAGCAGTTCTTC,CASSTLADSVYNEQFF
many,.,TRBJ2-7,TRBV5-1,TGCGCCAGCAGCGTTGGGATCACCTACGAGCAGTACTTC,CASSVGITYEQYF
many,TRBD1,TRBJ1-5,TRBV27,TGTGCCAGCGCCGATCCGACAGGGCCCAATCAGCCCCAGCATTTT,CASADPTGPNQPQHF
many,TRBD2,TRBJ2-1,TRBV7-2,TGTGCCAGCAGCTCCCCCCTAGGGACTAGCGGGAGTAGGTCCTACAATGAGCAGTTCTTC,CASSSPLGTSGSRSYNEQFF
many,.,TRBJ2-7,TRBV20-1,TGCAGTGCTAGCAGTTCCTACGAGCAGTACTTC,CSASSSYEQYF
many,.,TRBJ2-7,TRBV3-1,TGTGCCAGCAGCCCCGACAGGTACGAGCAGTACTTC,CASSPDRYEQYF
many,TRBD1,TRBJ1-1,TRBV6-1,TGTGCCAGCAGTTTCTTCCCGACAGGGGAAAGGACTGAAGCTTTCTTT,CASSFFPTGERTEAFF
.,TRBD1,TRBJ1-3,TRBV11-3,TGTGCCAGCAGCTCGCGGGCGGGACAGGGACCGGGAAACACCATATATTTT,CASSSRAGQGPGNTIYF
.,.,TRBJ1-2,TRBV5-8,TGTGCCAGCAGCTTGGGGTTGTCGTTTTCTGGCTATGGCTACACCTTC,CASSLGLSFSGYGYTF
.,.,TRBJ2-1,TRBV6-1,TGTGCCAGCAGTGAAGATGGTAGCAACTACAATGAGCAGTTCTTC,CASSEDGSNYNEQFF
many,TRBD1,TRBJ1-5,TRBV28,TGTGCCAGCAGACCGGGACAGGGGGAATATCAGCCCCAGCATTTT,CASRPGQGEYQPQHF
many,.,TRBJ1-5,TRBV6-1,TGTGCCAGCAGTGAATTTGACAGAGCTCAAATCTATAGCAATCAGCCCCAGCATTTT,CASSEFDRAQIYSNQPQHF
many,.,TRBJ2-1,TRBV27,TGTGCCAGCAGTCCAAAGTACAGGGAAACCAATTACAATGAGCAGTTCTTC,CASSPKYRETNYNEQFF
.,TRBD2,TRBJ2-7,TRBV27,TGTGCCAGCAGTTTTGGGACTAGCGGGAGTGAACTACCATACGAGCAGTACTTC,CASSFGTSGSELPYEQYF
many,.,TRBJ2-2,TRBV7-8,TGTGCCAGCAGCTTAAGGCTCGCTAACACCGGGGAGCTGTTTTTT,CASSLRLANTGELFF
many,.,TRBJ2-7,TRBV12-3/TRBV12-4,TGTGCCAGCAGTTTCCGGGATATGTACAACGAGCAGTACTTC,CASSFRDMYNEQYF
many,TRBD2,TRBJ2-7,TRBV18,TGTGCCAGCTCACCACCGTTAACTAGCGACGAGCAGTACTTC,CASSPPLTSDEQYF
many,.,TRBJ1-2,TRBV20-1,TGCAGTGCTAGAGATCGATCGACAGGAATTAACTATGGCTACACCTTC,CSARDRSTGINYGYTF
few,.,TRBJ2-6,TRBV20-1,TGCAGTGCTAGACACTCAGGGTGGGGGGCCAACGTCCTGACTTTC,CSARHSGWGANVLTF
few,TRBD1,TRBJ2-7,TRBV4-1,TGCGCCAGCAGCCAAGAACCGGGACAGGGGGCCTACGAGCAGTACTTC,CASSQEPGQGAYEQYF
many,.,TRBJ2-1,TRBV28,TGTGCCAGCGGGGGGAAGCGTGAGCAGTTCTTC,CASGGKREQFF
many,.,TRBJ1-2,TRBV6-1,TGTGCCACTAAGGCGGATGGCTACACCTTC,CATKADGYTF
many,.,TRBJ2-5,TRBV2,TGTGCAGGGGGGCTAGCGTATCAAGAGACCCAGTACTTC,CAGGLAYQETQYF
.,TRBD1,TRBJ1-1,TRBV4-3,TGCGCCAGCAGCCGGGGGGACAGGGGGGGAACTGAAGCTTTCTTT,CASSRGDRGGTEAFF